This T cell receptor (beta chain) was retrieved from a study of T-cell reconstitution after alpha-beta-depleted transplantation in children. Study results and caveats: Once a year had passed after transplant, T-cell counts and diversity came mostly from newly produced T cells. Several hundred expanded graft clones reportedly gave rise to the alpha-beta T cells present about two months after transplant.

A word on this clonotype: Its specificity is unknown. A read error is possible here, since a much larger clone lies one base away.

Preparation of the TCRbeta library involved a method that used unique molecular identifiers. TCRdb analysed the PCR reads with MiXCR anew, one entry per CDR3 protein. Here the sample spans 250,000 to 300,000 distinct CDR3 sequences, roughly a tenth being singletons. CDR3 length: 16 amino acids. Germline V gene sequence: CDR1 ENHRY, CDR2 SYGVKD. Losses at the gene ends were 10 bases for V and 7 bases for J; bases not matched to a gene: 19. This rearrangement joins TRBV10-3 to TRBJ2-5, with 9 bases aligning to TRBD2. This sample comprised PBMCs, obtained before TCRalphabeta/CD19-depleted stem cell transplant. This sequence was found in a boy under three years old with acute myeloid leukemia, due to receive a stem cell transplant. CDR3 in amino acids: CATRSGASGVMRTQYF. The CDR3 nucleotides read TGTGCCACCCGATCCGGGGCTAGCGGGGTGATGCGGACCCAGTACTTC.